This TCR beta chain was sequenced for a study of cytomegalovirus exposure and HLA in healthy donors. Germline CDR1 SGDLS, CDR2 YYNGEE. The length of the CDR3 is 16 residues. The V gene lost 6 bases and the J gene lost 0 bases, with 15 bases spanning the gap. PCR used 60 Vbeta primers and 13 Jbeta primers. Measured with immunoSEQ multiplex PCR; TCRdb has only the in-frame clones, and not every one. The top ten clones hold 3.8% of a sample with 85,000 to 100,000 clones, 79% of them seen once. The TCR comes from a woman aged 40 to 50 in good health and CMV-seronegative. The chain carries TRBV9 and TRBJ2-2, with TRBD2 as a possible D gene (6 bases). Material: PBMCs. CDR3: CASTATGTSNTGELFF. CDR3 coding DNA: TGTGCCAGCACCGCGACCGGGACTTCGAACACCGGGGAGCTGTTTTTT.